This TCR beta chain was recorded in a study of blood T cell repertoires in COVID-19. On the study more broadly: Collection of acute and convalescent COVID-19 samples took place in the United States, Italy and Spain.

Germline V gives CDR1 MRHNA, CDR2 SNTAGT. The CDR3 spans 13 residues. The V and J ends lost 6 bases and 5 bases respectively, with 13 bases between them. Original processing methods: Cell counts per sample came from amplifying reference gene primers. Sequencing was performed with immunoSEQ multiplex PCR; in TCRdb, only in-frame clones are kept and a portion is missing. V and J calls and clone size follow that table, whereas D and trimming were derived from the DNA. Of 250,000 to 300,000 clones listed, about 86% are singletons. Those enrolled, adults aged about 18 to 89 years, came from about two dozen US areas.

This sequence joins TRBV6-4 and TRBJ2-5; D not resolved. Input material: PBMCs or T cells enriched from blood (not recorded which). The clonotype originates from a man aged 25 to 40 with acute COVID-19. As DNA, the CDR3 is TGTGCCAGCAGCGGTCGCCCCCTGGAGACCCAGTACTTC. Its translation: CASSGRPLETQYF.